This T cell receptor (beta chain) was documented in a study of cytomegalovirus exposure and HLA in healthy donors. V gave up 8 bases and J gave up 3 bases; unmatched junction bases: 5. Germline CDR1 reads MRHNA; CDR2 reads SNTAGT. This CDR3 is built from 14 residues. Sequencing was performed with immunoSEQ multiplex PCR; in TCRdb, only in-frame clones are kept and a portion is missing. This sample carries about 130,000 clones, around 90% of them seen once, and the ten largest clones take 2% to 2.5%. The receptor's source is a woman between 18 and 30 years old in good health and CMV-seronegative. This chain joins TRBV6-4 and TRBJ2-1; 9 positions match TRBD1. Sequencing was carried out using PBMCs. The CDR3 nucleotides are TGTGCCAGCGGCCGGGACAGGGTCTACAATGAGCAGTTCTTC. It is translated as CASGRDRVYNEQFF.